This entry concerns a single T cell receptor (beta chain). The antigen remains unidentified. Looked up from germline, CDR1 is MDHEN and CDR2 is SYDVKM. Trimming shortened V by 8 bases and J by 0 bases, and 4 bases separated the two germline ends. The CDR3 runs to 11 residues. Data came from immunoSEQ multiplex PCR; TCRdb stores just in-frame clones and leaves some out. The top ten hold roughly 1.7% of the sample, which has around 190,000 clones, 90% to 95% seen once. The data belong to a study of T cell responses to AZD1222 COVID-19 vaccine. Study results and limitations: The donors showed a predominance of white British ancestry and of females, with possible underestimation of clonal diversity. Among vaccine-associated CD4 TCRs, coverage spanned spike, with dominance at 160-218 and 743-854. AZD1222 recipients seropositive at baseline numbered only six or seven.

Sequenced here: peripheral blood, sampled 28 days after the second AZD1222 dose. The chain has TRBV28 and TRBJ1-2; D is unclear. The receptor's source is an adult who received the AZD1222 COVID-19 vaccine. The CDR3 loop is CASDSNYGYTF. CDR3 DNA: TGTGCCAGCGACTCTAACTATGGCTACACCTTC.